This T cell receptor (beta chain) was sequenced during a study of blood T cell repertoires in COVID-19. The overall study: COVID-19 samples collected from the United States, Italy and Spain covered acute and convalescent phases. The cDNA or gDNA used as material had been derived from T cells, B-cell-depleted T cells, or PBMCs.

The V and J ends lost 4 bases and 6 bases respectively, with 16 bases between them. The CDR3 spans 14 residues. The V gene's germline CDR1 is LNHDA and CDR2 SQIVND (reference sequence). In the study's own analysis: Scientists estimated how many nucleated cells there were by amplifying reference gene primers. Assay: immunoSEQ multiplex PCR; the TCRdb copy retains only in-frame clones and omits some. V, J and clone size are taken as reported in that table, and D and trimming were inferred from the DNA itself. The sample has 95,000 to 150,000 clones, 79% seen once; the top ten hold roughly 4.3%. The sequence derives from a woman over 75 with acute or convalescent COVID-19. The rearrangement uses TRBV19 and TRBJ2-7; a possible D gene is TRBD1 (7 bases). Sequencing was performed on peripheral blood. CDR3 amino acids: CASSSTGTAGEQYF. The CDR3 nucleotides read TGTGCCAGTAGTAGTACAGGGACAGCGGGCGAGCAGTACTTC.